The clone carrying this TCR beta chain has more than one count but fewer than ten. Its target is not known. Constant-segment primers were used for 5'RACE, and the resulting TCR alpha and TCR beta cDNA libraries carried sample barcodes and UMIs. TCRdb passed the 5' RACE reads through MiXCR, listing each CDR3 protein once. The sample has around 250,000 distinct CDR3 sequences, roughly a sixth seen once. The sample belongs to a study of T-cell memory formation after mild COVID-19. Study-level background: Largely donor-specific TCR clusters were found. Study-wide results and limits: Second-wave clones peaking on day 37 lacked confirmed SARS-CoV-2 specificity. A balance of CD4 and CD8 characterized clones contracting day 15 to 85, whereas later expanders leaned CD4+.

The sequenced sample consisted of PBMCs or a T cell subset sorted from them (not recorded which). This receptor was identified in a man aged 18 to 29 who had mild COVID-19 (a few samples of this study predate the infection). Cell type and time point are not known.

The CDR3 region has the DNA TGCAGCGCCCAAAGGCAAGGGGGCTACGAGCAGTACGTC. Amino acids: CSAQRQGGYEQYV. The V gene is TRBV20-1, the J gene TRBJ2-7, with D perhaps TRBD1 (6 bases). Germline CDR1 is DFQATT and CDR2 is SNEGSKA (reference sequence). The CDR3 extends over 13 amino acids.